A selection of T cell receptor beta chains follows, all from one sample in a study of breast tumors, draining lymph nodes, adjacent tissues. MiXCR, applied by TCRdb to the multiplex PCR reads, yields one record per CDR3 protein. Here the sample spans around 140,000 distinct CDR3 sequences, 20% to 25% being singletons. The sequencing input was axillary lymph node tissue. The receptor source for this set is a female donor with breast cancer. Some clones in this sample may be carry-over from other donors' samples. Each CDR3 is given with its conserved first and last residue. A D gene is named only where the DNA matches it firmly. Clone size is stated in some rows and not others, as once, few, many or a class when expanded.

d_gene	j_gene	abundance	v_gene	CDR3nt	CDR3aa
.	TRBJ1-3	few	TRBV29-1	TGCAGCGTTGAACAGGCAGGCGGTGGAAACACCATATATTTT	CSVEQAGGGNTIYF
TRBD1	TRBJ2-1	many	TRBV2	TGTGCCAGCAGCGGACAGGGGACCAATGAGCAGTTCTTC	CASSGQGTNEQFF
TRBD1	TRBJ1-3	many	TRBV6-5	TGTGCCAGCAGTTACGCCGGGACAGGGGTTGGAAACACCATATATTTT	CASSYAGTGVGNTIYF
.	TRBJ1-5	few	TRBV28	TGTGCCAGCAGCCTTCGAGGGCAGGGGCAGGAGCCCCAGCATTTT	CASSLRGQGQEPQHF
TRBD2	TRBJ2-5	.	TRBV7-2	TGTGCCAGCAGCCAAGGCGGGGGGCAAGAGACCCAGTACTTC	CASSQGGGQETQYF
TRBD1	TRBJ1-4	few	TRBV18	TGTGCCAGCTCACCGGGACAGGGATATGAAAAACTGTTTTTT	CASSPGQGYEKLFF
.	TRBJ1-2	many	TRBV2	TGTGCCAGCAGTGGTTTTCCCGGGATGGCGGGCTATGGCTACACCTTC	CASSGFPGMAGYGYTF
.	TRBJ2-1	many	TRBV7-6	TGTGCCAGCAGCTTTGCGTCTAGCAATGAGCAGTTCTTC	CASSFASSNEQFF
.	TRBJ2-1	many	TRBV6-5	TGTGCCAGCAGTTACGTGGGAGGCTCCTACAATGAGCAGTTCTTC	CASSYVGGSYNEQFF
.	TRBJ2-1	many	TRBV6-5	TGTGCCAGCAGTTCGACCGGGACTGAGCAGTTCTTC	CASSSTGTEQFF
TRBD2	TRBJ2-1	many	TRBV24-1	TGTGCCACCAGTTACTCTAGCGGGATTGGGATTGAGCAGTTCTTC	CATSYSSGIGIEQFF
TRBD1	TRBJ2-7	many	TRBV30	TGTGCCTGGAGTCCGGACAGGGACGAGCAGTACTTC	CAWSPDRDEQYF
TRBD2	TRBJ2-1	many	TRBV20-1	TGCAGTGCTAGGTCTTACGGGAGGGCCTTCAATGAGCAGTTCTTC	CSARSYGRAFNEQFF
TRBD2	TRBJ2-5	many	TRBV4-1	TGCGCCAGCAGCCAAGTTGGGGAGGGCCGTGAGACCCAGTACTTC	CASSQVGEGRETQYF
.	TRBJ2-1	many	TRBV24-1	TGTGCCACCAGTGATTTCCAGAGCGGGACAGGATACAATGAGCAGTTCTTC	CATSDFQSGTGYNEQFF
TRBD1	TRBJ2-7	many	TRBV12-3/TRBV12-4	TGTGCCAGCAGTTGGGAGACAGGGGTGACCTACGAGCAGTACTTC	CASSWETGVTYEQYF
TRBD2	TRBJ2-7	many	TRBV2	TGTGCCAGCAGATTAACTAGCGGGAGCTCCTACGAGCAGTACTTC	CASRLTSGSSYEQYF
.	TRBJ1-2	.	TRBV27	TGTGCCAGCAGTTTTGCCAGTACTAACTATGGCTACACCTTC	CASSFASTNYGYTF
.	TRBJ2-3	many	TRBV3-1	TGTGCCAGCAGCCAAGTTTTGACAGATACGCAGTATTTT	CASSQVLTDTQYF
TRBD2	TRBJ2-7	many	TRBV20-1	TGCAGTGCTAGAGGGCGAGCGGGAGGGTCCTACGAGCAGTACTTC	CSARGRAGGSYEQYF
.	TRBJ2-2	.	TRBV6-6	TGTGCCAGCAGTTACCCGGTCGGGGAGCTGCTTTTT	CASSYPVGELLF
.	TRBJ2-7	many	TRBV20-1	TGCAGTGCCCCCGGAGAAATAGCCTACGAGCAGTACTTC	CSAPGEIAYEQYF
TRBD1	TRBJ2-3	.	TRBV20-1	TGCAGTGCTAGAAACAGGGGGCTAGGCACAGATACGCAGTATTTT	CSARNRGLGTDTQYF
TRBD2	TRBJ2-2	few	TRBV27	TGTGCCAGCACCGAGGGAGGGACTAGAGGGTACACCGGGGAGCTGTTTTTT	CASTEGGTRGYTGELFF
TRBD1	TRBJ1-5	few	TRBV18	TGTGCCAGCTCCGGACAGGGGGAGAGTCAGCCCCAGCATTTT	CASSGQGESQPQHF